This T cell receptor beta chain was retrieved from a study of CD8+ T cells in alopecia areata. TCR sequencing used cDNA made by reverse transcription of extracted RNA. The protocol was immunoSEQ multiplex PCR, while the TCRdb copy is restricted to in-frame clones and leaves out a portion. The sample contains 150,000 to 200,000 clones, around 59% of which appear only once. This clone was seen a few times. The target antigen is unknown. Trimming stripped 3 bases from V and 9 bases from J, with 21 bases between. The CDR3 contains 16 residues. Germline V gives CDR1 KGHSH, CDR2 LQKENI. Stated treatment: oral pan-JAK inhibitor, 5-10 mg twice daily. Findings and caveats of the study: Persistence in scalp and blood during tofacitinib was observed for many expanded lesional clones. In scalp samples, resident alphabeta T cells of normal skin are also sequenced. Association of baseline CD8+ expansion with response is uncertain owing to one nonresponder.

The receptor's source is a human donor with alopecia areata. The chain couples TRBV18 to TRBJ2-4; D uncertain. This material consisted of CD4+ T cells sorted from blood, taken at week 24, from a patient treated with tofacitinib. The CDR3 bases are TGTGCCAGCTCACCGCAGGCTGTCGAGGCGACGGGCATTCAGTACTTC. Protein sequence: CASSPQAVEATGIQYF.